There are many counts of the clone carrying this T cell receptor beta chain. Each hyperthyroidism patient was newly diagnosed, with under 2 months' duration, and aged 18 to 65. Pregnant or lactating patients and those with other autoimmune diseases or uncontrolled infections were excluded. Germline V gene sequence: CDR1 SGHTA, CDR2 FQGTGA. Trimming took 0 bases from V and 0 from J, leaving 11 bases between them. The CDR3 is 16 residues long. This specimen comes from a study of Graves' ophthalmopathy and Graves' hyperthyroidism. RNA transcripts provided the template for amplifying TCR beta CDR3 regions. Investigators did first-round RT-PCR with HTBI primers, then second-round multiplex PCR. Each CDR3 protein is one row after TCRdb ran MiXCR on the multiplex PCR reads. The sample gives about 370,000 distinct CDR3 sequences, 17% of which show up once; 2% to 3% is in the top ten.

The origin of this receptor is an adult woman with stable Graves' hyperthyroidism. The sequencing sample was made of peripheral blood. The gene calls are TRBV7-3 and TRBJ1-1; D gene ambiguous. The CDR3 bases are TGTGCCAGCAGCTTAACTCTTGGGGAGATGAACACTGAAGCTTTCTTT. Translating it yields CASSLTLGEMNTEAFF.